The T cell receptor beta chain under discussion was sequenced for a study of OX40 agonist ivuxolimab in advanced cancers. Study as a whole: In this trial design, patients received ivuxolimab intravenously at 0.01 to 10 mg/kg every 2 weeks. Broader study findings: Some nonresponders additionally presented with little normalized T-cell clonal expansion.

About this clone itself: Its antigen is undetermined.

The repertoire was sequenced with immunoSEQ multiplex PCR; TCRdb's copy has only in-frame clones and lacks some. This table holds approximately 88,000 clones, approximately 91% found once. This CDR3 is built from 17 residues. V was pared by 4 bases and J by 2 bases, with 4 bases of the junction left unmatched. CDR1 is LNHDA, CDR2 SQIVND, per germline (reference sequence). The TCR comes from an adult with an advanced solid tumor such as melanoma, head and neck, liver or kidney cancer. The V call is TRBV19, the J call TRBJ2-3; 15 bases line up with TRBD2. Here the sequenced sample was CD4+ or CD8+ T cells sorted from blood, taken in a trial of the OX40 agonist ivuxolimab. The CDR3 protein is CASSRTSGGGNTDTQYF. In nucleotides, the CDR3 is TGTGCCAGTAGTAGGACTAGCGGGGGGGGTAACACAGATACGCAGTATTTT.